The clone carrying this TCR beta chain has at least ten counts. Its antigen is not identified. The data are from a study of T cells after yellow fever vaccination. Study information: Some fractions had low cell numbers, and these were prepared with SMART-Seq v4 Ultra Low Input.

Study findings and constraints: A large majority of primary-vaccination clones showed up again after the booster (approximately 95% CD4, about 90% CD8). There was a small share of clonotypes that showed up in both the CD4 and CD8 compartments.

Trimming left V 10 bases short and J 8 bases short, with 9 bases between. This CDR3 comprises 10 residues. From germline, CDR1 is SGHVS and CDR2 FQNEAQ. Universal primer sites and UMIs were introduced during 5'RACE template-switching synthesis of TCR cDNA. TCRdb reprocessed the 5' RACE reads with MiXCR, giving one entry per CDR3 protein. The sample shows 65,000 to 90,000 distinct CDR3 sequences, 7.7% of them seen only once. The clonotype originates from a man between 25 and 39 years old who received the YFV17D yellow fever vaccine. The rearrangement joins TRBV7-8 to TRBJ2-1; tentatively, D is TRBD1 (5 bases). The starting material was CD8+ T cells sorted from PBMCs, obtained on the day of the yellow fever booster vaccination. CDR3 loop: CATKGHEQFF. Here the CDR3 DNA reads TGTGCCACCAAGGGGCATGAGCAGTTCTTC.